This is a list of T cell receptor beta chains from one sample in a study of blood T cell repertoires in COVID-19. Here immunoSEQ multiplex PCR was the method, and the copy in TCRdb shows in-frame clones only, minus some. Of about 270,000 clones listed, 85% to 90% are singletons. Input material: PBMCs or T cells enriched from blood (not recorded which). The source is a woman younger than 35 who had recovered from COVID-19. CDR3s include the opening cysteine and the closing phenylalanine or tryptophan. Fields, in order: D gene, J gene, V gene, CDR3 DNA, CDR3 protein. The D gene is left open where the match is weak.

TRBD1	TRBJ2-7	TRBV28	TGTGCCAGCAGTTTGGTCGGGACAGACTCCTACGAGCAGTACTTC	CASSLVGTDSYEQYF
.	TRBJ1-5	TRBV7-8	TGTGCCAGCAGCCTGTACTTCGCGAGAGGTCAGCCCCAGCATTTT	CASSLYFARGQPQHF
TRBD1	TRBJ1-6	TRBV4-1	TGCGCCAGCAGCCAGGTTGGGGGACAGCTTAATTCACCCCTCCACTTT	CASSQVGGQLNSPLHF
.	TRBJ1-1	TRBV6-1	TGTGCCAGCAGTGAAGAGGGAAGGGGTTATGAAGCTTTCTTT	CASSEEGRGYEAFF
TRBD1	TRBJ2-5	TRBV2	TGTGCCAGCGGTAGACAGGGGGCATTTGAGACCCAGTACTTC	CASGRQGAFETQYF
TRBD1	TRBJ1-2	TRBV4-1	TGCGCCAGCAGCCAAGCCCATACAGGGGTGGTGATCTATGGCTACACCTTC	CASSQAHTGVVIYGYTF
.	TRBJ2-5	TRBV18	TGTGCCAGCTCACCACTCGGAGAGACCCAGTACTTC	CASSPLGETQYF
TRBD1	TRBJ1-1	TRBV19	TGTGCCAGTATTCAACAGGGGTACACTGAAGCTTTCTTT	CASIQQGYTEAFF
.	TRBJ1-5	TRBV9	TGTGCCAGCAGCGTAGGCCCGGGTCGGGGGGATCAGCCCCAGCATTTT	CASSVGPGRGDQPQHF
.	TRBJ1-3	TRBV4-1	TGCGCCAGCAGCCGGTTAAGGGGGTCAGGAAACACCATATATTTT	CASSRLRGSGNTIYF
.	TRBJ1-1	TRBV5-6	TGTGCCAGCAGCTTTCAGATTGAAGCTTTCTTT	CASSFQIEAFF